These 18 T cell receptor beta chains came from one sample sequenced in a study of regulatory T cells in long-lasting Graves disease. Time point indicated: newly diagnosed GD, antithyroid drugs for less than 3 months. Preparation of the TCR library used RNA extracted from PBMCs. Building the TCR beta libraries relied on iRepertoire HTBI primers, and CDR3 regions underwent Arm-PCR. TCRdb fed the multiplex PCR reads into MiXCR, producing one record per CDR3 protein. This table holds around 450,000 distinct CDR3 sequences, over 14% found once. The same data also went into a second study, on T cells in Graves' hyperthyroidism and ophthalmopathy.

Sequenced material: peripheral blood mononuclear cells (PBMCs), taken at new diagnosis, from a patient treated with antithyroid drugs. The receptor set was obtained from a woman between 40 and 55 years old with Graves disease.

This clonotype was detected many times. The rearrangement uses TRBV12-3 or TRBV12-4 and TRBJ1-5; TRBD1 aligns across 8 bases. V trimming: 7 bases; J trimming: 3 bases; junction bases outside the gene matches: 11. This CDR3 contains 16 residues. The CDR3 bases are TGTGCCAGCAACCAGGACAGGGTAACGTACAATCAGCCCCAGCATTTT. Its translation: CASNQDRVTYNQPQHF.

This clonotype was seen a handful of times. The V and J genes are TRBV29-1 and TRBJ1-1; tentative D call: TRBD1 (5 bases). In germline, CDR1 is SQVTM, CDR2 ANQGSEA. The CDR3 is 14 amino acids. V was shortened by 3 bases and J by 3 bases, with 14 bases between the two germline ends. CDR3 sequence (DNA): TGCAGCGTTGATCGGGCAGGGAAGGACACTGAAGCTTTCTTT. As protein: CSVDRAGKDTEAFF.

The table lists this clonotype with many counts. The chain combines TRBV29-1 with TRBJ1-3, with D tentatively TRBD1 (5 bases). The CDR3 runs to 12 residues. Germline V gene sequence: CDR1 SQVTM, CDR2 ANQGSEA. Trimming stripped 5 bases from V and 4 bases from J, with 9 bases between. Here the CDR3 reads CSVRTQGNTIYF. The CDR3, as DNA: TGCAGCGTTCGGACACAAGGAAACACCATATATTTT.

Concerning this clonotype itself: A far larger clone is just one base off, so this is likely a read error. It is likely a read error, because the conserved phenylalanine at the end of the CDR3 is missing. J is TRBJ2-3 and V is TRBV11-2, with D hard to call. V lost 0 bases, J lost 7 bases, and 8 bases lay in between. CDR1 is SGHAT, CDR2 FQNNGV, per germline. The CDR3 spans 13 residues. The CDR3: CASSLDRWNTQYL. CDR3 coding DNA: TGTGCCAGCAGCTTAGATCGGTGGAATACGCAGTATCTT.

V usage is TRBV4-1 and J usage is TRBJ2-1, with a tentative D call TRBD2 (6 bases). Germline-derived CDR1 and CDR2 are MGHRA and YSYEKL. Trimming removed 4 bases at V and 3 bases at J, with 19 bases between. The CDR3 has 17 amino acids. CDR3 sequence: CASSPGRGGKGYNEQFF. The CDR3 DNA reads TGCGCCAGCAGCCCGGGTCGTGGGGGGAAGGGCTACAATGAGCAGTTCTTC.

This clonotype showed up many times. The chain's CDR3 is CASSWGTYNEQFF. In nucleotides, the CDR3 is TGTGCCAGCAGTTGGGGCACCTACAATGAGCAGTTCTTC. The chain employs TRBV12-3 or TRBV12-4 and TRBJ2-1, with D perhaps TRBD1 (5 bases). CDR3 length equals 13 residues. The ends were cut back, 4 bases at V and 2 bases at J, with 6 bases in the middle.

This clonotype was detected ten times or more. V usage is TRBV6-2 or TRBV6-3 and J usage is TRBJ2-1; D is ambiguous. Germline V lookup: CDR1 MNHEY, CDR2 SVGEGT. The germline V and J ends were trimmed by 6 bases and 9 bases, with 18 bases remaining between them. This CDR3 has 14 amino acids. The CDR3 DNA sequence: TGTGCCAGCAGGTTTATAAGCTCCACGGCTGAGCAGTTCTTC. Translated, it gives CASRFISSTAEQFF.

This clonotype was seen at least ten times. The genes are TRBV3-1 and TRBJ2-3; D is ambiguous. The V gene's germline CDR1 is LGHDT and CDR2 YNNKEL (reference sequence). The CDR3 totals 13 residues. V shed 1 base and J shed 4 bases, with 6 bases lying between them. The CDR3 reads CASSQVEADTQYF. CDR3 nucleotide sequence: TGTGCCAGCAGCCAAGTTGAGGCAGATACGCAGTATTTT.

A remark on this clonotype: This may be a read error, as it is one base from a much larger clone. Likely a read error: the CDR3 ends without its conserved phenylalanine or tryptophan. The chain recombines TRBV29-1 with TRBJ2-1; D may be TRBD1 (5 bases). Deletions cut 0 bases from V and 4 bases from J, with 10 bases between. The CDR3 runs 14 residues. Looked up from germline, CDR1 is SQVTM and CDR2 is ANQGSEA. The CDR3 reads CSVEDRVTYNEQFY. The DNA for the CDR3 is TGCAGCGTTGAAGACAGGGTTACTTACAATGAGCAGTTCTAC.

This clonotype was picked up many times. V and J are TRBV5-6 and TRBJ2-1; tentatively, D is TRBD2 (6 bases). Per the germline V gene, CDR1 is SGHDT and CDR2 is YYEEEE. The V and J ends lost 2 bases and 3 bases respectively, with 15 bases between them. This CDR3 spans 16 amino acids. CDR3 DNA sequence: TGTGCCAGCAGCTTTCGACTAGTTACGGGCTACAATGAGCAGTTCTTC. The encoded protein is CASSFRLVTGYNEQFF.

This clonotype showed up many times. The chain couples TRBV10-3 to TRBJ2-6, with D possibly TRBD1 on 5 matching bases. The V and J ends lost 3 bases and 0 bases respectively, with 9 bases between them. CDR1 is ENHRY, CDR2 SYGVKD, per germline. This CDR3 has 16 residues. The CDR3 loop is CAISDQGTSGANVLTF. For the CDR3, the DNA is TGTGCCATCAGTGATCAGGGAACCTCTGGGGCCAACGTCCTGACTTTC.

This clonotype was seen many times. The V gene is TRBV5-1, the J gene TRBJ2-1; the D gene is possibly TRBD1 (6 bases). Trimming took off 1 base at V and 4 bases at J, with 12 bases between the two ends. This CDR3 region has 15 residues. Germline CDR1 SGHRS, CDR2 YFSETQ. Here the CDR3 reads CASSLLEGGYNEQFF. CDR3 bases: TGCGCCAGCAGCTTGTTAGAAGGGGGATACAATGAGCAGTTCTTC.

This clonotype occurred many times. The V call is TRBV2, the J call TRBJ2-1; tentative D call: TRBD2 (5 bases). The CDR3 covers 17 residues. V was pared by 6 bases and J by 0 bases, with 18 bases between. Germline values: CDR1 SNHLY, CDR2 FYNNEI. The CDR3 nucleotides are TGTGCCAGCAGAGACGGGGTGCGGGCATCCTCCTACAATGAGCAGTTCTTC. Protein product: CASRDGVRASSYNEQFF.

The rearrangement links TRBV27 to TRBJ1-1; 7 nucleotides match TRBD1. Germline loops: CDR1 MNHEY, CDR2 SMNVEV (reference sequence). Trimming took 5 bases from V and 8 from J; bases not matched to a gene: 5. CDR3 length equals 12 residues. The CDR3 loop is CASSDRVGEAFF. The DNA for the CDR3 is TGTGCCAGCAGTGACAGGGTTGGGGAAGCTTTCTTT.

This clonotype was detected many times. CDR3 in amino acids: CASRQQVYTEAFF. CDR3 DNA sequence: TGTGCCAGCAGACAGCAGGTATACACTGAAGCTTTCTTT. The chain is built from TRBV28 and TRBJ1-1; D gene unclear. The CDR3 sequence is 13 residues long. The germline gives CDR1 MDHEN, CDR2 SYDVKM. Trimming removed 6 bases from V and 3 bases from J, with 11 bases in between.

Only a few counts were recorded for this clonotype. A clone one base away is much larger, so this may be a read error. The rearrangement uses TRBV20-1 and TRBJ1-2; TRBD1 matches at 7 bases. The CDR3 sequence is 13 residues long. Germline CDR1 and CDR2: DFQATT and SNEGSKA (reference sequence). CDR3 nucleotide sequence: TGCAGTGCCACCGGGACAGCTAACTATGGCTACGCCTTC. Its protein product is CSATGTANYGYAF.

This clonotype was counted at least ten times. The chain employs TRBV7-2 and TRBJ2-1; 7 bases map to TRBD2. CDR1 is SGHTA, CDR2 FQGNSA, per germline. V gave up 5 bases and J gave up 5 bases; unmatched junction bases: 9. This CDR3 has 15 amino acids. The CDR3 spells CASSLGSGINNEQFF. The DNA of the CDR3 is TGTGCCAGCAGCCTCGGGAGCGGGATCAACAATGAGCAGTTCTTC.

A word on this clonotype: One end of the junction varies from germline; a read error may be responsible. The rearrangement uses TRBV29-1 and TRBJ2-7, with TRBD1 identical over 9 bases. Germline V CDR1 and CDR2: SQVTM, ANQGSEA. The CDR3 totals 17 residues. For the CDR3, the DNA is TGCAGCGTTGAAGTCCAGGGGACAGGGCCACACTCCTACAAGCAGTACTTC. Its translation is CSVEVQGTGPHSYKQYF.